This T cell receptor beta chain was observed in a study of HIV-infected children after antiretroviral therapy interruption. Across the study: Continuous-treatment children had median age approximately 8 years, interruption approximately 9.5 years.

Treatment meaning: PENTA 11 planned treatment interruption arm or continuous ART arm. Participants had taken at least three-drug ART for at least 24 weeks. Samples needed at least 5 million viable cryopreserved PBMCs. Unique molecular identifiers were included in an RNA-based 3' RACE TCR library. One entry per CDR3 protein, called by TCRdb with MiXCR from the 3' RACE reads. The sample includes around 47,000 distinct CDR3 sequences, roughly 4.5% seen only once; the top ten take over 0.65%. The CDR3 runs to 16 residues. The germline CDR1 and CDR2 sequences are KGHDR and SFDVKD. V was pared by 2 bases and J by 5 bases, with 18 bases between. This clonotype occurred a few times.

The chain uses TRBV24-1 and TRBJ2-7; D may correspond to TRBD1 or TRBD2 (5 bases each). This clonotype originated in a pool of human donors with HIV. The specimen was CD45RA+ CD4+ T cells from PBMCs, pooled from several time points, collected from a donor given antiretroviral therapy, either interrupted or continuous. The subset was: naive CD4+ CD45RA+ CD45RO- T cells. CDR3 sequence: CATSDSGTQLLDEQYF. CDR3 bases: TGTGCCACCAGTGATTCCGGGACGCAGCTCCTGGACGAGCAGTACTTC.